A selection of T cell receptor beta chains follows, all from one sample in a study of T cell responses to AZD1222 COVID-19 vaccine. TCRdb's table, derived via immunoSEQ multiplex PCR, lists solely in-frame clones and lacks some. The sample consists of over 85,000 clones, about 90% of them appearing once. This specimen was peripheral blood, taken on day 0 of AZD1222 vaccination. The receptors derive from an adult in good health. CDR3s include the opening cysteine and the closing phenylalanine or tryptophan. The order of the fields is J gene, V gene, clone size, D gene, CDR3 protein, CDR3 DNA. D genes are given only for firm matches. Where a row states a size, it is once, few, many or the class of an expanded clone; other rows omit it.

>TRBJ2-2|TRBV6-5|-|TRBD1
CASSFQQGAGELFF
TGTGCCAGCAGTTTTCAACAGGGGGCCGGGGAGCTGTTTTTT
>TRBJ2-7|TRBV19|-|-
CASSIGGGVGLRYEQYF
TGTGCCAGTAGTATCGGCGGAGGGGTCGGGCTCCGCTACGAGCAGTACTTC
>TRBJ2-1|TRBV19|-|-
CASSKGPGTGFF
TGTGCCAGTAGTAAGGGACCCGGAACGGGGTTCTTC
>TRBJ2-5|TRBV9|-|TRBD1
CASSRQGAGETQYF
TGTGCCAGCAGCCGACAGGGGGCCGGTGAGACCCAGTACTTC
>TRBJ1-1|TRBV12-5|-|-
CASGLPYNTEAFF
TGTGCTAGTGGTTTGCCCTATAACACTGAAGCTTTCTTT
>TRBJ2-7|TRBV4-2|-|-
CASSQDPLAYEQYF
TGTGCCAGCAGCCAAGATCCCCTAGCCTACGAGCAGTACTTC
>TRBJ1-1|TRBV2|-|-
CASSNSRIGRNTEAFF
TGTGCCAGCAGTAATTCCCGGATAGGGAGGAACACTGAAGCTTTCTTT
>TRBJ2-1|TRBV19|-|-
CASSPRLHNEQFF
TGTGCCAGTAGCCCAAGGTTGCACAATGAGCAGTTCTTC
>TRBJ1-5|TRBV2|-|-
CASRADRPNQPQHF
TGTGCCAGCAGAGCAGACAGACCTAATCAGCCCCAGCATTTT
>TRBJ1-1|TRBV9|-|TRBD1
CASSVLTGGWTEAFF
TGTGCCAGCAGCGTATTAACAGGGGGATGGACTGAAGCTTTCTTT
>TRBJ1-3|TRBV28|-|-
CATSEGYSGNTIYF
TGTGCCACCAGTGAGGGCTACTCTGGAAACACCATATATTTT
>TRBJ2-4|TRBV10-1|-|TRBD1
CASSERGRQDIQYF
TGCGCCAGCAGTGAGAGGGGGCGTCAAGACATTCAGTACTTC
>TRBJ2-1|TRBV5-8|-|-
CASSEGRLYLDNEQFF
TGTGCCAGCAGCGAGGGACGGCTATACTTGGACAATGAGCAGTTCTTC
>TRBJ2-7|TRBV4-2|-|-
CASSQLQTPTYEQYF
TGTGCCAGCAGCCAATTGCAGACACCAACCTACGAGCAGTACTTC
>TRBJ2-3|TRBV4-1|-|TRBD2
CASSPRGGLAIDTQYF
TGCGCCAGCAGCCCCCGGGGAGGACTAGCTATAGATACGCAGTATTTT
>TRBJ2-1|TRBV7-8|-|-
CASSLGSLNEQFF
TGTGCCAGCAGCTTAGGCAGCCTCAATGAGCAGTTCTTC
>TRBJ1-2|TRBV24-1|-|TRBD1
CATSGQGPTGYGYTF
TGTGCCACCTCGGGACAGGGGCCAACAGGCTATGGCTACACCTTC
>TRBJ1-2|TRBV5-1|-|-
CASSLWEANYGYTF
TGCGCCAGCAGCTTGTGGGAAGCTAACTATGGCTACACCTTC
>TRBJ2-1|TRBV10-1|few|TRBD1
CASSYDRGGSEQFF
TGCGCCAGCAGTTATGACAGGGGAGGCAGTGAGCAGTTCTTC
>TRBJ1-2|TRBV10-2|once|TRBD1
CASSASGTGGSYGYTF
TGCGCCAGCAGTGCGTCCGGGACAGGGGGTTCCTATGGCTACACCTTC
>TRBJ2-7|TRBV28|-|-
CASSKAYEQYF
TGTGCCAGCAGTAAGGCCTACGAGCAGTACTTC
>TRBJ1-2|TRBV28|-|TRBD1
CASRSLMGQGPLHNYGYTF
TGTGCCAGCCGTAGCCTCATGGGACAGGGGCCGCTCCATAACTATGGCTACACCTTC
>TRBJ1-5|TRBV5-8|once|-
CASSYGYQPQHF
TGTGCCAGCAGCTACGGATATCAGCCCCAGCATTTT
>TRBJ2-7|TRBV2|-|TRBD2
CASRGVRGFHEQYF
TGTGCCAGCAGGGGGGTGCGGGGGTTCCACGAGCAGTACTTC
>TRBJ2-7|TRBV7-2|-|-
CASSLHHRVVEYF
TGTGCCAGCAGCCTGCACCACCGGGTCGTAGAGTACTTC
>TRBJ1-1|TRBV4-1|-|-
CASSQGGRQLVEAFF
TGCGCCAGCAGCCAAGGTGGGCGACAGTTAGTTGAAGCTTTCTTT
>TRBJ2-3|TRBV4-1|-|-
CASSDGTAWGTDTQYF
TGCGCCAGCAGCGATGGGACTGCCTGGGGCACAGATACGCAGTATTTT
>TRBJ2-3|TRBV11-3|once|-
CASSRGVYTDTQYF
TGTGCCAGCAGCCGAGGGGTTTACACAGATACGCAGTATTTT
>TRBJ1-2|TRBV20-1|-|-
CSASSSLPYYGYTF
TGCAGTGCTAGTTCGTCCCTCCCCTACTATGGCTACACCTTC
>TRBJ2-3|TRBV10-1|few|TRBD2
CASSEKRGSRTDTQYF
TGCGCCAGCAGTGAGAAGCGGGGGAGCCGCACAGATACGCAGTATTTT
>TRBJ1-3|TRBV6-5|-|-
CASSSVGGRLGNTIYF
TGTGCCAGCAGTTCCGTTGGGGGCAGGCTAGGAAACACCATATATTTT
>TRBJ2-7|TRBV18|-|TRBD1
CASSAGQGIYEQYF
TGTGCCAGCTCGGCCGGACAGGGAATCTACGAGCAGTACTTC
>TRBJ1-1|TRBV3-1/TRBV3-2|-|-
CASRLGTEAFF
TGTGCCAGCAGGCTAGGCACTGAAGCTTTCTTT
>TRBJ2-6|TRBV19|-|-
CASSISRGRSGANVLTF
TGTGCCAGTAGTATATCCAGGGGACGCTCTGGGGCCAACGTCCTGACTTTC
>TRBJ1-1|TRBV4-1|-|-
CASSQGQYTEAFF
TGCGCCAGCAGCCAAGGACAGTACACTGAAGCTTTCTTT
>TRBJ2-7|TRBV19|-|TRBD1
CASSGGQGPYEQYF
TGTGCCAGTAGTGGGGGACAGGGACCCTACGAGCAGTACTTC
>TRBJ1-2|TRBV6-5|-|TRBD1
CASSVRPGQKGYTF
TGTGCCAGCAGCGTAAGGCCGGGACAGAAAGGCTACACCTTC